Listed here are 32 T cell receptor beta chains from one sample, sequenced in a study of cytomegalovirus exposure and HLA in healthy donors. PCR primers comprised 60 Vbeta and 13 Jbeta primers. Sequenced by immunoSEQ multiplex PCR; TCRdb stores in-frame clones only, minus some. Of about 200,000 clones in the sample, 70% to 80% were seen once. The sample was PBMCs. These receptors were obtained from a woman in her twenties or thirties in good health and CMV-seropositive.

This chain connects TRBV7-9 to TRBJ1-1; 7 positions match TRBD1. The germline V gene has CDR1 SEHNR and CDR2 FQNEAQ (reference sequence). The CDR3 totals 15 residues. V was pared by 5 bases and J by 2 bases, with 8 bases of the junction left unmatched. CDR3 amino acids: CASSPVGQANTEAFF. The CDR3 DNA reads as TGTGCCAGCAGCCCGGTAGGACAGGCCAACACTGAAGCTTTCTTT.

This chain's CDR3 is CASSSTGADTQYF. CDR3 bases: TGTGCCAGCAGTTCTACAGGGGCCGATACGCAGTATTTT. The chain is built from TRBV6-6 and TRBJ2-3, with 7 bases that match TRBD1. V lost 4 bases, J lost 6 bases, and 4 bases stayed unmatched. Germline values: CDR1 MNHNY, CDR2 SVGAGI (reference sequence). The CDR3 has 13 amino acids.

This clone was observed a handful of times. This sequence joins TRBV19 and TRBJ2-1, with 10 bases identical to TRBD2. This CDR3 region has 15 residues. Losses at the gene ends were 3 bases for V and 5 bases for J; bases not matched to a gene: 4. Germline V gene data show CDR1 as LNHDA and CDR2 as SQIVND (reference sequence). CDR3 amino acids: CASSMVAGGHNEQFF. Here the CDR3 DNA reads TGTGCCAGTAGTATGGTAGCGGGAGGTCACAATGAGCAGTTCTTC.

The V and J genes are TRBV19 and TRBJ1-5; D might be TRBD1 (5 bases). The germline V gene has CDR1 LNHDA and CDR2 SQIVND (reference sequence). This CDR3 has 13 residues. V lost 6 bases and J lost 6, with 12 bases in between. DNA of the CDR3: TGTGCCAGTAGCAAGGGGCGATTTCAGCCCCAGCATTTT. It encodes CASSKGRFQPQHF. Looking up the rest from reference TRBV19 and TRBJ1-5 gives the full variable domain: DGGITQSPKYLFRKEGQNVTLSCEQNLNHDAMYWYRQDPGQGLRLIYYSQIVNDFQKGDIAEGYSVSREKKESFPLTVTSAQKNPTAFYLCASSKGRFQPQHFGDGTRLSIL.

J is TRBJ2-1 and V is TRBV10-3; 10 positions agree with TRBD2. This CDR3 is 15 amino acids long. Trimming took 2 bases from V and 5 from J; bases not matched to a gene: 3. CDR1 is ENHRY and CDR2 is SYGVKD in the germline V gene. CDR3 amino acids: CAISESTSGDNEQFF. In DNA, the CDR3 is TGTGCCATCAGTGAGAGTACTAGCGGGGACAATGAGCAGTTCTTC.

The rearrangement links TRBV21-1 to TRBJ2-1; TRBD1, as called in the table, went unchecked against the DNA. TRBV21-1 is a documented pseudogene. This CDR3 spans 13 amino acids. The CDR3 DNA is TGTGCCAGCGGGACAGGGGCTAACAATGAGCAGTTCTTC. It yields the protein CASGTGANNEQFF.

The rearrangement uses TRBV4-1 and TRBJ2-7, with 11 bases lining up with TRBD1. The CDR3 extends over 17 amino acids. In germline, CDR1 is MGHRA, CDR2 YSYEKL. With 2 bases clipped from V and 5 bases from J, the junction kept 11 bases outside the gene matches. In DNA, the CDR3 is TGCGCCAGCAGCCAAATCGTTTTGCGGACAGGGGGCGACGAGCAGTACTTC. Its translation is CASSQIVLRTGGDEQYF.

V gene TRBV6-5 combines with J gene TRBJ2-5; 9 bases are shared with TRBD2. CDR1 MNHEY and CDR2 SVGAGI come from the germline V gene. Trimming removed 6 bases from V and 3 bases from J; junction bases left unmatched: 5. The CDR3 is 14 amino acids. The CDR3 here is CASSSLAGKETQYF. The CDR3 coding sequence is TGTGCCAGCAGCAGTCTAGCGGGAAAAGAGACCCAGTACTTC.

With regard to this clone: The identical CDR3 is also encoded by other nucleotide sequences in the sample. The rearrangement links TRBV11-2 to TRBJ2-7; maybe TRBD2 (5 bases). Between the trimmed V and J ends, which lost 0 bases and 0 bases, there was a span of 9 bases. The length of the CDR3 is 15 residues. CDR1 SGHAT and CDR2 FQNNGV come from the germline V gene. CDR3 DNA sequence: TGTGCCAGCAGCTTAGAGGGTCGGGGCTCCTACGAGCAGTACTTC. It translates to CASSLEGRGSYEQYF.

This chain links TRBV9 with TRBJ2-7; 9 bases are shared with TRBD2. This CDR3 is built from 17 residues. Germline CDR1 reads SGDLS; CDR2 reads YYNGEE. J gave up 5 bases and V 1 base, and 13 bases lay outside the gene matches. CDR3 sequence: CASSVTTGAGGLHEQYF. The CDR3 DNA follows: TGTGCCAGCAGCGTAACCACAGGTGCGGGGGGGCTACACGAGCAGTACTTC.

This sequence joins TRBV19 and TRBJ1-5; D gene uncertain. Germline CDR1 reads LNHDA; CDR2 reads SQIVND (reference sequence). V lost 5 bases, J lost 9 bases, and 14 bases lay in between. The CDR3 extends over 13 amino acids. CDR3 region: CASSQSPGGPQHF. Written as DNA, the CDR3 is TGTGCCAGTAGTCAGTCGCCGGGAGGGCCCCAGCATTTT.

This clone was seen only once. V gene TRBV5-1 combines with J gene TRBJ1-1; maybe TRBD1 (6 bases). The CDR3 is made up of 17 amino acids. Germline CDR1 is SGHRS and CDR2 is YFSETQ. Deletions cut 5 bases from V and 0 bases from J, with 20 bases between. Here the CDR3 reads CASRYGQTIRLNTEAFF. The CDR3 DNA is TGCGCCAGCAGGTACGGACAGACCATACGCCTGAACACTGAAGCTTTCTTT. Looking up the rest from reference TRBV5-1 and TRBJ1-1 gives the full variable domain: KAGVTQTPRYLIKTRGQQVTLSCSPISGHRSVSWYQQTPGQGLQFLFEYFSETQRNKGNFPGRFSGRQFSNSRSEMNVSTLELGDSALYLCASRYGQTIRLNTEAFFGQGTRLTVV.

The chain uses TRBV7-9 and TRBJ1-1; D perhaps matches TRBD1 (6 bases). Germline V lookup: CDR1 SEHNR, CDR2 FQNEAQ (reference sequence). CDR3 length: 14 amino acids. V shed 6 bases and J shed 0 bases, with 11 bases lying between them. CDR3 in amino acids: CASRGTHMNTEAFF. As DNA, the CDR3 is TGTGCCAGCAGGGGGACACATATGAACACTGAAGCTTTCTTT.

This clone was seen more than once but under ten times. V gene TRBV4-1 combines with J gene TRBJ1-1; 7 positions match TRBD1. After removal of 1 base from V and 0 bases from J, the junction contained 2 bases not matched to a gene. The CDR3 extends over 15 amino acids. Germline V gene sequence: CDR1 MGHRA, CDR2 YSYEKL. The CDR3 spells CASSQADRVNTEAFF. The CDR3 DNA reads TGCGCCAGCAGCCAAGCTGACAGGGTGAACACTGAAGCTTTCTTT.

The chain carries TRBV5-8 and TRBJ2-7, with D unclear. The germline V and J ends were trimmed by 5 bases and 3 bases, with 9 bases remaining between them. In germline, CDR1 is SGHTS, CDR2 YDEGEE. The CDR3 length is 12 residues. CDR3 residues: CASRWAGYEQYF. In DNA form, the CDR3 reads TGTGCCAGCAGATGGGCAGGCTACGAGCAGTACTTC.

The chain employs TRBV7-2 and TRBJ2-3, with D perhaps matching TRBD1 (5 bases). V was clipped by 7 bases and J by 3 bases, with 5 bases between them. From germline, CDR1 is SGHTA and CDR2 FQGNSA. The CDR3 totals 11 residues. The CDR3 loop is CASKGTDTQYF. CDR3 DNA sequence: TGTGCCAGCAAGGGGACAGATACGCAGTATTTT.

The chain couples TRBV29-1 to TRBJ2-2, with 9 nucleotides matching TRBD1. The CDR3 sequence is 13 residues long. V shed 7 bases, J shed 7 bases, and the junction held 7 bases outside the gene matches. CDR1 SQVTM and CDR2 ANQGSEA come from the germline V gene. The CDR3 region is CSAGTGIHGELFF. CDR3 coding DNA: TGCAGCGCTGGGACAGGGATTCACGGGGAGCTGTTTTTT.

A few counts support this clone. The chain combines TRBV29-1 with TRBJ2-7; the match to TRBD1 covers 8 bases. Losses at the gene ends were 7 bases for V and 6 bases for J; bases not matched to a gene: 11. Germline loops: CDR1 SQVTM, CDR2 ANQGSEA. The CDR3 covers 13 residues. This CDR3 reads CSAGTGGGREQYF. The CDR3 bases are TGCAGCGCTGGCACAGGGGGTGGTCGCGAGCAGTACTTC.

This clone was seen once. V usage is TRBV28 and J usage is TRBJ1-5; the match to TRBD1 covers 10 bases. CDR1 is MDHEN and CDR2 is SYDVKM in the germline V gene. This CDR3 spans 16 amino acids. The ends lost 5 bases at V and 4 bases at J; junction bases unmatched: 8. As DNA, the CDR3 is TGTGCCAGCAGTCCCCGGGACAGGGGTTGGAATCAGCCCCAGCATTTT. Its protein product is CASSPRDRGWNQPQHF.

The rearrangement joins TRBV2 to TRBJ1-6; 7 bases match TRBD1. CDR3 length: 13 residues. Germline trimming cut 8 bases from V and 10 bases from J; bases unmatched to any gene: 8. From germline, CDR1 is SNHLY and CDR2 FYNNEI. CDR3 protein: CASRRQGYSPLHF. Here the CDR3 DNA reads TGTGCCAGCCGGAGACAGGGATACTCACCCCTCCACTTT.

The chain has TRBV11-3 and TRBJ2-2; 12 bases fit TRBD2. CDR3 length equals 19 residues. Germline-derived CDR1 and CDR2 are SGHNT and YENEEA. V trimming: 0 bases; J trimming: 0 bases; junction bases outside the gene matches: 5. The CDR3 DNA reads as TGTGCCAGCAGCTTAGAGTCGGGACTAGCGGGCACGAACACCGGGGAGCTGTTTTTT. Its translation is CASSLESGLAGTNTGELFF. The full variable domain, its missing parts supplied by reference TRBV11-3 and TRBJ2-2, is EAGVVQSPRYKIIEKKQPVAFWCNPISGHNTLYWYLQNLGQGPELLIRYENEEAVDDSQLPKDRFSAERLKGVDSTLKIQPAELGDSAVYLCASSLESGLAGTNTGELFFGEGSRLTVL.

The V gene is TRBV19, the J gene TRBJ1-2, with D maybe TRBD1 (5 bases). V lost 2 bases, J lost 3 bases, and 10 bases lay in between. The CDR3 is made up of 14 amino acids. Germline assignment: CDR1 LNHDA and CDR2 SQIVND (reference sequence). The CDR3 protein is CASSISQVDYGYTF. The CDR3 nucleotides are TGTGCCAGTAGTATATCACAGGTGGACTATGGCTACACCTTC.

This chain joins TRBV11-2 and TRBJ2-3; maybe TRBD1 (5 bases). CDR3 size: 17 residues. Trimming left V 3 bases short and J 0 bases short, with 16 bases between. The germline gives CDR1 SGHAT, CDR2 FQNNGV. The CDR3 DNA follows: TGTGCCAGCAGCTTGAGACAGCTCAAGACTAGCACAGATACGCAGTATTTT. As protein: CASSLRQLKTSTDTQYF.

Note on this clone: A clone one base away is much larger, so this may be a read error. J is TRBJ2-7 and V is TRBV2; the D is unclear. Germline values: CDR1 SNHLY, CDR2 FYNNEI. The CDR3 sequence is 13 residues long. In DNA form, the CDR3 reads TGTACCAGCAGTGGACGCGGTCCCTACGAGCAGTACTTC. Translated: CTSSGRGPYEQYF.

The chain has TRBV5-8 and TRBJ2-3; weak D call: TRBD2 (6 bases). Germline V gene lookup returns CDR1 SGHTS and CDR2 YDEGEE. V was trimmed by 5 bases and J by 4 bases, leaving 20 bases between them. The CDR3 has 16 residues. In nucleotides, the CDR3 is TGTGCCAGCAGTTCGGGGCGGGGTTCCTTATCAGATACGCAGTATTTT. Amino acid sequence: CASSSGRGSLSDTQYF.

In its sample, this clone was seen a few times. This rearrangement joins TRBV4-1 to TRBJ1-3; D gene unclear. With 1 base removed from V and 0 bases from J, the gap between germline ends came to 10 bases. CDR1 and CDR2 (germline): MGHRA, YSYEKL. CDR3 size: 16 residues. The CDR3 spells CASSQGHDYSGNTIYF. CDR3 DNA: TGCGCCAGCAGCCAAGGGCACGACTACTCTGGAAACACCATATATTTT.

This chain links TRBV6-6 with TRBJ2-5; 10 bases are shared with TRBD1. The DNA end is a closer match to TRBJ2-7, so the J assignment may be wrong. From germline, CDR1 is MNHNY and CDR2 SVGAGI (reference sequence). The length of the CDR3 is 14 residues. The CDR3 DNA follows: TGTGCCAGCAGTTACGGGACAGGGGTATACGAGCAGTACTTC. Residues: CASSYGTGVYEQYF.

With regard to this clone: The same CDR3 can be traced to other DNA sequences in this sample. This chain uses TRBV6-5 with TRBJ1-3; the D gene is possibly TRBD1 (5 bases). The CDR3 sequence is 16 residues long. The germline V gene has CDR1 MNHEY and CDR2 SVGAGI. V lost 2 bases and J 3 bases, leaving 14 bases between the germline ends. The CDR3 DNA reads TGTGCCAGCAGTTACCTCGGCGGGGGGTATGGAAACACCATATATTTT. It encodes CASSYLGGGYGNTIYF.

This clone was observed once. The gene calls are TRBV7-9 and TRBJ2-1, with D possibly TRBD1 on 6 matching bases. CDR3 length: 17 residues. Deletions cut 4 bases from V and 2 bases from J, with 18 bases between. Germline CDR1 is SEHNR and CDR2 is FQNEAQ (reference sequence). The CDR3 is CASSSTYRDDTYNEQFF. CDR3 nucleotide sequence: TGTGCCAGCAGCTCAACATACAGGGATGACACCTACAATGAGCAGTTCTTC.

J is TRBJ1-2 and V is TRBV7-8; D perhaps matches TRBD1 (5 bases). The germline CDR1 and CDR2 sequences are SGHVS and FQNEAQ. This CDR3 is built from 13 residues. V lost 1 base, J lost 5 bases, and 8 bases lay in between. Here the CDR3 reads CASSLGQTYGYTF. The CDR3 DNA is TGTGCCAGCAGCTTAGGACAGACTTATGGCTACACCTTC.

This chain connects TRBV21-1 to TRBJ2-2; the table's D call, TRBD1, was not checked against the DNA. TRBV21-1 is listed as a pseudogene. The CDR3 is 15 amino acids. The CDR3 DNA follows: TGTGCCAGCATACTCGGCGGGACAGTCGCCGGGGAGCTGTTTTTT. Amino acids: CASILGGTVAGELFF.

The rearrangement links TRBV1 to TRBJ1-2; the table assigns TRBD1, which was not confirmed against the DNA. TRBV1 is tagged as a pseudogene. This CDR3 is built from 15 residues. CDR3 in amino acids: CTSTDPGTANYGYTF. In nucleotides, the CDR3 is TGCACCAGCACCGACCCCGGGACAGCTAACTATGGCTACACCTTC.